The clone carrying this T cell receptor (beta chain) counts as medium-sized by frequency. Its specificity is not known. Germline V gives CDR1 GTSNPN, CDR2 SVGIG (reference sequence). The CDR3 is made up of 13 amino acids. TRB rearrangements were amplified by touch-down multiplex PCR with mixed TRB-A/B primers. TCRdb reprocessed the multiplex PCR reads, with one entry per CDR3 protein and no DNA. The table gives about 5,000 distinct CDR3 sequences; the top ten clones make up about 28% of it. The data originate from a study of T cell clusters in autoimmune cytopenias. Study in general: TRB sequencing had a median around 52,000 reads and about 2,400 distinct clonotypes per sample. Study-level findings and limits: Physiological T cell clusters of healthy donors were apparently absent in primary autoimmune cytopenia patients. TRB repertoire shifts in secondary cytopenia and chronic lymphocytic leukemia mostly reflected lymphoma, not autoimmunity. Compared with active autoimmune hepatitis patients, healthy donors showed roughly 3-fold more exclusive TRB clusters.

TRB was amplified from about 270 ng of peripheral blood genomic DNA per sample. The source of this sequence is a human donor with an autoimmune cytopenia or autoimmune hepatitis (not recorded which). The rearrangement links TRBV30 to TRBJ1-1. The specimen sequenced was peripheral blood. This CDR3 reads CAWSHSRNTEAFF.